The next 4 T cell receptor beta chains were all read from a single sample in a study of cytomegalovirus exposure and HLA in healthy donors. Both 60 Vbeta primers and 13 Jbeta primers went into the PCR. Profiled with immunoSEQ multiplex PCR; TCRdb holds only in-frame clones, not every one. In the table there are 90,000 to 95,000 clones, 75% to 85% of which are singletons. The sample was PBMCs. All receptors come from a young man in good health and CMV-seronegative.

The chain joins TRBV6-5 to TRBJ1-2; 8 bases match TRBD1. CDR1 is MNHEY, CDR2 SVGAGI, per germline. Trimming cost V 4 bases and J 5 bases; bases outside gene matches: 3. CDR3 size: 13 residues. CDR3 loop: CASSSGQGYGYTF. The CDR3 nucleotides are TGTGCCAGCAGTTCTGGACAGGGATATGGCTACACCTTC.

J is TRBJ2-1 and V is TRBV7-2, with 7 nucleotides matching TRBD1. The CDR3 is 17 residues long. From germline, CDR1 is SGHTA and CDR2 FQGNSA. V lost 1 base to trimming and J lost 4 bases; unmatched junction nucleotides: 10. The CDR3 is CASSLGGRQGSYNEQFF. The CDR3 coding sequence is TGTGCCAGCAGCTTAGGCGGAAGACAGGGATCTTACAATGAGCAGTTCTTC.

This clone came up a few times. The chain recombines TRBV5-1 with TRBJ1-1; perhaps TRBD1 as D (5 bases). V was clipped by 1 base and J by 0 bases, with 13 bases between them. From germline, CDR1 is SGHRS and CDR2 YFSETQ. This CDR3 comprises 16 residues. The CDR3 loop is CASSLNGGGLNTEAFF. Here the CDR3 DNA reads TGCGCCAGCAGCTTGAACGGGGGGGGATTGAACACTGAAGCTTTCTTT.

This clone was recorded once. The chain combines TRBV9 with TRBJ1-3; unclear D gene. The CDR3 totals 12 residues. Germline V gene sequence: CDR1 SGDLS, CDR2 YYNGEE. V lost 4 bases and J 3 bases, leaving 5 bases between the germline ends. The CDR3 is CASSPHGNTIYF. The CDR3 region has the DNA TGTGCCAGCAGCCCCCATGGAAACACCATATATTTT.